A selection of T cell receptor beta chains follows, all from one sample in a study of T cell repertoires in cytomegalovirus infection. What these receptors recognize is not known. Each CDR3 protein gets one entry after TCRdb re-called the reads with MiXCR. The sample records about 110,000 distinct CDR3 sequences, about 9.5% being singletons. Sequencing used PBMCs, sequenced either directly or after in vitro stimulation (not recorded which). Receptors originate from a human donor in good health (CMV status not recorded). Some clones in this sample may be carry-over from other donors' samples. Each CDR3 is given with its conserved first and last residue. Fields, in order: D gene, J gene, clone size, V gene, CDR3 protein, CDR3 DNA. The D gene is left open where the match is weak. Not every row has a clone size; where given, it reads once, few, many or a size class.

D gene: TRBD1
J gene: TRBJ1-1
clone size: few
V gene: TRBV7-9
CDR3 protein: CASSLFPPTGGLNTEAFF
CDR3 DNA: TGTGCCAGCAGCCTATTCCCTCCGACAGGGGGCCTGAACACTGAAGCTTTCTTT

D gene: TRBD2
J gene: TRBJ2-3
clone size: many
V gene: TRBV9
CDR3 protein: CASSAGLAGGLSTDTQYF
CDR3 DNA: TGTGCCAGCAGCGCGGGACTAGCGGGAGGGCTGAGCACAGATACGCAGTATTTT

D gene: -
J gene: TRBJ2-5
clone size: many
V gene: TRBV7-2
CDR3 protein: CASSLGSTVGETQYF
CDR3 DNA: TGTGCCAGCAGCTTAGGTTCAACCGTCGGTGAGACCCAGTACTTC

D gene: -
J gene: TRBJ1-5
clone size: many
V gene: TRBV7-2
CDR3 protein: CASSPIRGGLSSNQPQHF
CDR3 DNA: TGTGCCAGCAGCCCAATTCGGGGGGGACTTTCTAGCAATCAGCCCCAGCATTTT

D gene: -
J gene: TRBJ2-5
clone size: -
V gene: TRBV6-2/TRBV6-3
CDR3 protein: CATLEAPKQETQYF
CDR3 DNA: TGTGCCACCCTAGAGGCACCGAAGCAAGAGACCCAGTACTTC

D gene: -
J gene: TRBJ1-4
clone size: many
V gene: TRBV6-6
CDR3 protein: CASRERVLGREKLFF
CDR3 DNA: TGTGCCAGCAGGGAGAGGGTCCTTGGACGTGAAAAACTGTTTTTT

D gene: TRBD2
J gene: TRBJ2-3
clone size: -
V gene: TRBV19
CDR3 protein: CASSISGRADTQYF
CDR3 DNA: TGTGCCAGTAGTATCTCCGGGAGGGCAGATACGCAGTATTTT

D gene: -
J gene: TRBJ1-1
clone size: -
V gene: TRBV28
CDR3 protein: CASSGVNGMNTEAFF
CDR3 DNA: TGTGCCAGCAGTGGAGTGAACGGGATGAACACTGAAGCTTTCTTT

D gene: -
J gene: TRBJ2-1
clone size: many
V gene: TRBV7-2
CDR3 protein: CASSFGTLSNEQFF
CDR3 DNA: TGTGCCAGCAGCTTCGGGACACTTTCCAATGAGCAGTTCTTC

D gene: -
J gene: TRBJ1-1
clone size: many
V gene: TRBV7-2
CDR3 protein: CASSPYSKSEAFF
CDR3 DNA: TGTGCCAGCAGCCCATATTCGAAGAGCGAAGCTTTCTTT

D gene: -
J gene: TRBJ1-2
clone size: many
V gene: TRBV6-1
CDR3 protein: CASSENTGGYGYTF
CDR3 DNA: TGTGCCAGCAGTGAAAATACGGGGGGCTATGGCTACACCTTC

D gene: TRBD1
J gene: TRBJ2-3
clone size: many
V gene: TRBV5-5
CDR3 protein: CASSLSILDRGTDTQYF
CDR3 DNA: TGTGCCAGCAGCTTGTCTATCCTGGACAGGGGAACGGATACGCAGTATTTT

D gene: TRBD1
J gene: TRBJ2-6
clone size: many
V gene: TRBV7-9
CDR3 protein: CASLVGGHGGSGANVLTF
CDR3 DNA: TGTGCCAGCTTAGTAGGGGGCCACGGAGGCTCTGGGGCCAACGTCCTGACTTTC

D gene: -
J gene: TRBJ1-3
clone size: few
V gene: TRBV30
CDR3 protein: CAWRPTVNTIYF
CDR3 DNA: TGTGCCTGGAGGCCGACGGTGAACACCATATATTTT

D gene: -
J gene: TRBJ1-1
clone size: -
V gene: TRBV6-1
CDR3 protein: CASSRYNTEAFF
CDR3 DNA: TGTGCCAGCAGTCGATATAACACTGAAGCTTTCTTT

D gene: TRBD2
J gene: TRBJ2-4
clone size: many
V gene: TRBV6-1
CDR3 protein: CASNPTSGTWDIQYF
CDR3 DNA: TGTGCCAGCAACCCGACTAGCGGGACTTGGGACATTCAGTACTTC

D gene: -
J gene: TRBJ2-7
clone size: many
V gene: TRBV7-2
CDR3 protein: CASSLRVGEQYF
CDR3 DNA: TGTGCCAGCAGCTTAAGGGTGGGCGAGCAGTACTTC

D gene: -
J gene: TRBJ1-6
clone size: -
V gene: TRBV5-1
CDR3 protein: CASSFETGNSPLHF
CDR3 DNA: TGCGCCAGCAGCTTTGAAACGGGCAATTCACCCCTCCACTTT

D gene: -
J gene: TRBJ2-7
clone size: many
V gene: TRBV7-2
CDR3 protein: CASSLKGGGANYEQYF
CDR3 DNA: TGTGCCAGCAGCTTAAAGGGTGGAGGGGCAAACTACGAGCAGTACTTC

D gene: TRBD1
J gene: TRBJ1-1
clone size: -
V gene: TRBV5-1
CDR3 protein: CASSWGQGKNTEAFF
CDR3 DNA: TGCGCCAGCAGCTGGGGACAGGGGAAGAACACTGAAGCTTTCTTT

D gene: TRBD2
J gene: TRBJ2-3
clone size: many
V gene: TRBV7-6
CDR3 protein: CASSLGTSGAGPSTDTQYF
CDR3 DNA: TGTGCCAGCAGCTTAGGGACTAGCGGAGCGGGCCCTAGCACAGATACGCAGTATTTT

D gene: TRBD2
J gene: TRBJ2-1
clone size: many
V gene: TRBV5-4
CDR3 protein: CASSPETLAVYNEQFF
CDR3 DNA: TGTGCCAGCAGCCCTGAGACACTAGCGGTTTACAATGAGCAGTTCTTC

D gene: TRBD2
J gene: TRBJ2-7
clone size: many
V gene: TRBV7-2
CDR3 protein: CASSRTSVSSYEQYF
CDR3 DNA: TGTGCCAGCAGCCGGACTAGCGTGAGCTCCTACGAGCAGTACTTC

D gene: -
J gene: TRBJ2-7
clone size: few
V gene: TRBV4-1
CDR3 protein: CASSHPGGTYEQYF
CDR3 DNA: TGCGCCAGCAGCCATCCCGGGGGTACCTACGAGCAGTACTTC

D gene: TRBD2
J gene: TRBJ2-5
clone size: few
V gene: TRBV5-1
CDR3 protein: CASSFQSGRASQETQYF
CDR3 DNA: TGCGCCAGCAGCTTCCAAAGCGGGAGGGCAAGCCAAGAGACCCAGTACTTC

D gene: -
J gene: TRBJ2-1
clone size: few
V gene: TRBV6-5
CDR3 protein: CASSPMDSFNEQFF
CDR3 DNA: TGTGCCAGCAGTCCCATGGACAGTTTTAATGAGCAGTTCTTC

D gene: -
J gene: TRBJ2-1
clone size: -
V gene: TRBV29-1
CDR3 protein: CSVGLTAYNEQFF
CDR3 DNA: TGCAGCGTGGGATTGACAGCCTACAATGAGCAGTTCTTC

D gene: TRBD1
J gene: TRBJ1-1
clone size: -
V gene: TRBV4-2
CDR3 protein: CASSKTGGASEAFF
CDR3 DNA: TGTGCCAGCAGCAAAACAGGGGGAGCTTCTGAAGCTTTCTTT

D gene: -
J gene: TRBJ2-5
clone size: -
V gene: TRBV6-5
CDR3 protein: CASTASGETQYF
CDR3 DNA: TGTGCCAGCACCGCCTCGGGGGAGACCCAGTACTTC

D gene: -
J gene: TRBJ2-6
clone size: -
V gene: TRBV27
CDR3 protein: CASRLSSSGANVLTF
CDR3 DNA: TGTGCCAGCAGGCTGAGTAGCTCTGGGGCCAACGTCCTGACTTTC

D gene: -
J gene: TRBJ1-5
clone size: many
V gene: TRBV7-2
CDR3 protein: CASSLRASSNQPQHF
CDR3 DNA: TGTGCCAGCAGCTTAAGGGCGAGTAGCAATCAGCCCCAGCATTTT

D gene: TRBD1
J gene: TRBJ2-5
clone size: many
V gene: TRBV7-6
CDR3 protein: CASSPYSGGQETQYF
CDR3 DNA: TGTGCCAGCAGCCCCTATTCAGGGGGCCAAGAGACCCAGTACTTC

D gene: -
J gene: TRBJ2-5
clone size: many
V gene: TRBV7-2
CDR3 protein: CASRILQGGREVQETQYF
CDR3 DNA: TGTGCCAGCAGGATATTACAGGGGGGGCGGGAGGTCCAAGAGACCCAGTACTTC

D gene: -
J gene: TRBJ1-2
clone size: -
V gene: TRBV5-1
CDR3 protein: CASSFSDRQGDYGYTF
CDR3 DNA: TGCGCCAGCAGCTTTTCCGACCGTCAGGGAGACTATGGCTACACCTTC

D gene: -
J gene: TRBJ1-4
clone size: many
V gene: TRBV15
CDR3 protein: CATSRGWGGRTEKLFF
CDR3 DNA: TGTGCCACCAGCAGAGGATGGGGTGGTAGAACGGAAAAACTGTTTTTT

D gene: TRBD1
J gene: TRBJ1-2
clone size: -
V gene: TRBV6-1
CDR3 protein: CASSDRGLRDGYTF
CDR3 DNA: TGTGCCAGCAGCGACAGGGGGCTGCGTGATGGCTACACCTTC

D gene: TRBD2
J gene: TRBJ2-1
clone size: few
V gene: TRBV9
CDR3 protein: CASSPSLASGRYNEQFF
CDR3 DNA: TGTGCCAGCAGCCCGTCGCTGGCTAGCGGGAGGTACAATGAGCAGTTCTTC

D gene: -
J gene: TRBJ2-7
clone size: -
V gene: TRBV7-9
CDR3 protein: CASSLRGPSYEQYF
CDR3 DNA: TGTGCCAGCAGCTTGAGGGGTCCGTCCTACGAGCAGTACTTC

D gene: -
J gene: TRBJ2-4
clone size: many
V gene: TRBV7-3
CDR3 protein: CASSFRGENIQYF
CDR3 DNA: TGTGCCAGCAGTTTCCGAGGGGAAAACATTCAGTACTTC

D gene: -
J gene: TRBJ1-2
clone size: few
V gene: TRBV6-2/TRBV6-3
CDR3 protein: CASGGYTF
CDR3 DNA: TGTGCCAGCGGTGGCTACACCTTC

D gene: TRBD1
J gene: TRBJ2-7
clone size: many
V gene: TRBV6-1
CDR3 protein: CASSERPGGFYEQYF
CDR3 DNA: TGTGCCAGCAGTGAAAGGCCAGGGGGCTTCTACGAGCAGTACTTC

D gene: TRBD1
J gene: TRBJ1-2
clone size: few
V gene: TRBV14
CDR3 protein: CASSPLDRGPGGYTF
CDR3 DNA: TGTGCCAGCAGCCCATTGGACAGGGGGCCCGGAGGCTACACCTTC

D gene: -
J gene: TRBJ2-3
clone size: -
V gene: TRBV19
CDR3 protein: CASSRDTTQYF
CDR3 DNA: TGTGCCAGTAGTCGGGACACTACGCAGTATTTT

D gene: TRBD1
J gene: TRBJ1-1
clone size: medium-sized
V gene: TRBV7-2
CDR3 protein: CASSWTGTGSGETEAFF
CDR3 DNA: TGTGCCAGCAGCTGGACCGGGACAGGGTCCGGGGAAACTGAAGCTTTCTTT

D gene: -
J gene: TRBJ1-2
clone size: few
V gene: TRBV4-1
CDR3 protein: CASSQVGTGANYGYTF
CDR3 DNA: TGCGCCAGCAGCCAAGTGGGGACGGGAGCTAACTATGGCTACACCTTC